The 16 T cell receptor beta chains below were found in one sample sequenced in a study of T-cell reconstitution after alpha-beta-depleted transplantation in children. Unique molecular identifiers were used in preparing the TCRbeta library. TCRdb passed the PCR reads through MiXCR, listing each CDR3 protein once. Of hundreds of thousands of distinct CDR3 sequences in the sample, less than 15% were seen once. The sequences come from PBMCs, collected before TCRalphabeta/CD19-depleted stem cell transplant. These receptors were taken from a girl aged 2 to 10 with congenital amegakaryocytic thrombocytopenia, due to receive a stem cell transplant.

This clonotype has ten or more counts. The V gene is TRBV20-1, the J gene TRBJ2-1; D gene uncertain. V was trimmed by 1 base and J by 7 bases, leaving 26 bases between them. Germline V lookup: CDR1 DFQATT, CDR2 SNEGSKA (reference sequence). The CDR3 is 18 residues long. The CDR3 is CSARVPPKQTPVGNEQFF. CDR3 in DNA: TGCAGTGCTAGAGTTCCCCCGAAGCAAACCCCGGTGGGGAATGAGCAGTTCTTC.

The V gene is TRBV20-1, the J gene TRBJ2-1, with 8 bases identical to TRBD2. The germline V gene encodes CDR1 DFQATT and CDR2 SNEGSKA (reference sequence). CDR3 size: 16 residues. V dropped 6 bases and J dropped 4; count of bases not matched to a gene: 14. DNA of the CDR3: TGCAGTGCCCCGAGTAGCGGGGTTTCGCTTTACAATGAGCAGTTCTTC. Translated: CSAPSSGVSLYNEQFF.

The table lists this clonotype with many counts. V usage is TRBV5-1 and J usage is TRBJ2-5, with D possibly TRBD1 on 5 matching bases. The germline V gene encodes CDR1 SGHRS and CDR2 YFSETQ. CDR3 length: 13 amino acids. With 1 base removed from V and 3 bases from J, the gap between germline ends came to 7 bases. The CDR3 loop is CASSLQGEETQYF. The CDR3 DNA is TGCGCCAGCAGCTTGCAGGGCGAAGAGACCCAGTACTTC.

The J gene is TRBJ2-3, the V gene TRBV7-9; TRBD2 matches at 9 bases. The V and J ends lost 3 bases and 3 bases, in that order; junction bases with no gene match: 10. The CDR3 spans 17 residues. The germline gives CDR1 SEHNR, CDR2 FQNEAQ (reference sequence). The CDR3 protein is CASSFLLGTSMTDTQYF. The CDR3 region has the DNA TGTGCCAGCAGCTTTTTGCTCGGGACTAGCATGACAGATACGCAGTATTTT. Combining the CDR3 with reference TRBV7-9 and TRBJ2-3 gives the whole variable domain DTGVSQNPRHKITKRGQNVTFRCDPISEHNRLYWYRQTLGQGPEFLTYFQNEAQLEKSRLLSDRFSAERPKGSFSTLEIQRTEQGDSAMYLCASSFLLGTSMTDTQYFGPGTRLTVL.

Many counts were recorded for this clonotype. This chain links TRBV7-9 with TRBJ2-2, with D perhaps TRBD2 (6 bases). V was shortened by 5 bases and J by 3 bases, with 16 bases between the two germline ends. CDR3 length equals 16 residues. From germline, CDR1 is SEHNR and CDR2 FQNEAQ (reference sequence). The CDR3 coding sequence is TGTGCCAGCAGCCCCTCGGTCACGGGAGACACCGGGGAGCTGTTTTTT. It translates to CASSPSVTGDTGELFF.

This clonotype has a count of ten or more. This chain joins TRBV5-1 and TRBJ1-1; D ambiguous. V lost 0 bases to trimming and J lost 2 bases, with 8 bases between them. In germline, CDR1 is SGHRS, CDR2 YFSETQ. This CDR3 is built from 14 residues. The CDR3 spells CASSLGSLNTEAFF. The CDR3 DNA follows: TGCGCCAGCAGCTTGGGCAGCCTCAACACTGAAGCTTTCTTT.

A few counts support this clonotype. The chain employs TRBV12-5 and TRBJ1-1; D is unresolved. Trimming took 6 bases from V and 0 from J, leaving 8 bases between them. The CDR3 totals 13 residues. Germline V CDR1 and CDR2: LGHNT, FRNRAP. This chain's CDR3 is CASGPGLNTEAFF. CDR3 sequence (DNA): TGTGCTAGTGGCCCAGGTCTGAACACTGAAGCTTTCTTT.

This rearrangement joins TRBV7-2 to TRBJ2-7; D call uncertain. Germline CDR1 SGHTA, CDR2 FQGNSA. Trimming left V 5 bases short and J 2 bases short, with 16 bases between. This CDR3 has 15 residues. The CDR3, as DNA: TGTGCCAGCAGCATCGACTGGATCGAAACCTACGAGCAGTACTTC. It is translated as CASSIDWIETYEQYF.

This clonotype was seen at least ten times. The genes are TRBV6-1 and TRBJ2-7; D perhaps matches TRBD1 (5 bases). V shed 6 bases and J shed 2 bases, with 5 bases lying between them. The CDR3 is 11 amino acids. The V gene's germline CDR1 is MNHNS and CDR2 SASEGT. The DNA of the CDR3 is TGTGCCAGCAGGACAGCCTACGAGCAGTACTTC. This gives the protein CASRTAYEQYF.

The rearrangement uses TRBV20-1 and TRBJ2-1; 10 positions agree with TRBD2. The CDR3 has 19 amino acids. Germline values: CDR1 DFQATT, CDR2 SNEGSKA (reference sequence). V gave up 4 bases and J gave up 2 bases; unmatched junction bases: 17. CDR3 sequence (DNA): TGCAGTGCTAACGGTTTTCGGCTAGCGGGAGCATCTACCTACAATGAGCAGTTCTTC. Translated: CSANGFRLAGASTYNEQFF.

This clonotype has only a few counts. This chain uses TRBV18 with TRBJ2-7, with TRBD2 matching 13 bases. CDR1 is KGHSH, CDR2 LQKENI, per germline. V lost 2 bases and J lost 2; bases outside the gene matches: 9. The CDR3 runs to 18 residues. The DNA of the CDR3 is TGTGCCAGCTCACCAGGGACTAGCGGGAAGGTTGGCACCTACGAGCAGTACTTC. The encoded protein is CASSPGTSGKVGTYEQYF.

This clonotype appeared a few times. The J gene is TRBJ2-1, the V gene TRBV5-1, with 7 bases that match TRBD1. The V segment lost 5 bases and the J segment 4 bases; nucleotides outside the gene matches: 6. Germline assignment: CDR1 SGHRS and CDR2 YFSETQ. This CDR3 is built from 14 residues. The CDR3: CASRRDRQYNEQFF. For the CDR3, the DNA is TGCGCCAGCAGGAGGGACAGACAATACAATGAGCAGTTCTTC.

This clonotype was counted a few times. The V gene is TRBV12-3 or TRBV12-4, the J gene TRBJ2-7; 7 nucleotides align to TRBD1. This CDR3 comprises 14 residues. With V trimmed by 7 bases and J by 5 bases, 11 bases remained unmatched. DNA for the CDR3: TGTGCCAGCACCCTGACAGGGATTTCCAACGAGCAGTACTTC. Its protein is CASTLTGISNEQYF.

This clonotype was counted ten times or more. At one end, the junction sequence differs from germline, possibly due to a read error. The J gene is TRBJ2-1, the V gene TRBV5-1; D ambiguous. Germline-derived CDR1 and CDR2 are SGHRS and YFSETQ. The CDR3 spans 11 residues. CDR3 sequence: CASSLYVEQFF. CDR3 coding DNA: TGTGCCAGCAGCTTGTATGTTGAGCAGTTCTTC.

In its sample, this clonotype was seen a few times. The genes are TRBV12-3 or TRBV12-4 and TRBJ2-1; tentatively, D is TRBD1 or TRBD2 (5 bases each). The ends were cut back, 5 bases at V and 4 bases at J, with 15 bases in the middle. This CDR3 spans 15 amino acids. CDR3 DNA: TGTGCCAGCAGTGCTCCCGGGACCGCATACAATGAGCAGTTCTTC. Encoded protein: CASSAPGTAYNEQFF.

The chain couples TRBV7-3 to TRBJ2-7, with no clear D. CDR1 is SGHTA and CDR2 is FQGTGA in the germline V gene. The V end was cut by 0 bases, the J end by 3 bases, with 9 bases between. There are 14 residues in the CDR3. DNA for the CDR3: TGTGCCAGCAGCTTAACCGGAGTTGACTACGAGCAGTACTTC. Protein sequence: CASSLTGVDYEQYF.